This T cell receptor beta chain was captured by sequencing in a study of T cells in Graves' hyperthyroidism and ophthalmopathy. Trimming left V 4 bases short and J 4 bases short, with 12 bases between. The germline V gene has CDR1 KGHDR and CDR2 SFDVKD. This CDR3 comprises 14 residues. There were TCR beta CDR3 regions amplified from RNA transcripts. Using the HTBI primer set, a first-round RT-PCR was run on the TCR CDR3. From the multiplex PCR reads, TCRdb called clonotypes with MiXCR, one entry per CDR3 protein. The data contain 75,000 to 100,000 distinct CDR3 sequences, 51% of them singletons. This TCR derives from a woman aged 40 to 49 with Graves' hyperthyroidism. The chain couples TRBV24-1 to TRBJ1-2; no definite D call. The source material was blood. CDR3 in amino acids: CATSDPRTTYGYTF. DNA for the CDR3: TGTGCCACCAGTGACCCCAGGACCACCTATGGCTACACCTTC.